This T cell receptor (beta chain) was captured in a study of read filtering for tumor transcriptome and immune sequencing (dated by TCRdb to 2020 to 2022). For the wider study: The cohort consisted of 17 to 20 male and roughly 13 female patients, with a mean age of 65.9 years and an age range of about 40 to 85. Under revised international staging, about eight patients fell into R-ISS I, 15 to 20 into R-ISS II and about seven into R-ISS III. After DNase treatment, whole-transcriptome libraries were prepared with the TruSeq RNA Access Library Prep Kit. Per sample, about 4.05 to 11 million TCR-region mapped reads were obtained with IR-seq, compared with only about 80 to 1,400 with RNA-seq. Using the same bone marrow samples, the study compared TCR repertoires obtained by targeted immune repertoire sequencing with those obtained by bulk whole-transcriptome sequencing. A main aim was a read-filtering strategy for immune repertoire data, specifically whether clonotypes supported by a single read should be removed. Summary of the overall study and its limitations: The correlation between IR-seq and RNA-seq shared clonotype proportions was increased by removal of single-read clonotypes. IR-seq captured clonotypes at much higher depth and more reliably than RNA-seq, and smaller IR-seq throughput sufficed to identify most shared clonotypes. The sorted CD138-negative fraction was a mixed bone marrow immune population, not purified T cells. In IR-seq, around four fifths of clonotypes but about 3.5% of total reads were represented by single-read clonotypes, whereas in RNA-seq, about 69% of clonotypes and around 45% of reads were represented by single-read clonotypes.

Every patient had bone marrow sampled at the time of active disease. Ficoll-Hypaque density gradient centrifugation was used to isolate bone marrow mononuclear cells. To remove myeloma plasma cells, the cells were labeled with CD138 magnetic microbeads on a MACS separator, and CD138-negative cells were then collected by negative selection. Purity of the isolated cells was checked by flow cytometry on an Attune NxT using CD138 antibodies. TRIzol reagent was used to extract total RNA, which was then quantified with a NanoDrop spectrophotometer. For each patient, paired RNA-seq and IR-seq were run on the CD138-negative bone marrow sample from that patient. The CDR3 runs 19 residues from the cysteine to the phenylalanine. The only DNA kept is the CDR3, 57 bases in frame from the first base. The germline V gene (reference sequence) gives CDR1 as DFQATT and CDR2 as SNEGSKA. V is trimmed back by 3 bases and J by 2 bases, and the junction contains 15 bases that no gene match accounts for.

Starting from approximately 400 ng RNA, TCR libraries were constructed with the Immunoverse kit using molecular barcoded adaptors that cover the alpha/delta and beta/gamma chains. TCR library preparation used the same RNA that was used for transcriptome sequencing. Sequencing of TCR libraries was carried out on an Illumina HiSeq 4000 with 2 x 150 cycles. The original pipeline was this. TCR reads were aligned to human V, D, J and C references and assembled into CDR3 clonotypes with MiXCR, including quality filtering and error correction. The tcR package in R was used to analyze clonotype counts and gene usage diversity. Raw mapping reads were checked after the RNA-seq reads had been mapped by STAR aligner version 2.5.3a onto the human GRCh37 genome. IR-seq fastq files were randomly downsampled with Seqtk 1.3 to test the effect of sequencing depth on detected clonotypes. The public reads were reprocessed in TCRdb via fastp at Q25 and MiXCR, keeping in-frame beta chains. Identical CDR3 proteins give one entry, which carries the most common genes and DNA. These V and J calls rely on TCRdb rather than the paper's analysis. For this sample the table gives over 35,000 distinct CDR3 sequences, of which around 15% were detected only once. The biggest ten clones account for approximately 31% of the sample.

In this sample, this clonotype turned up many times. The target of this receptor is not known. Base quality data are lacking; no much larger clone is found one base away. The TCR was taken from a donor at least 40 years old with multiple myeloma. The sequencing sample was made of a population of CD138-negative cells sorted from bone marrow. This sample's cell subset or site label indicates: bone marrow mononuclear cells depleted of CD138+ plasma/myeloma cells by negative magnetic selection. The chain links TRBV20-1 with TRBJ2-7, and 14 bases in between align with TRBD2. The DNA sequence follows: TGCAGTGCTAGCGGGTGGGGACTAGCGGGAGCGTCTTTACCCTACGAGCAGTACTTC. Translated, it gives CSASGWGLAGASLPYEQYF.